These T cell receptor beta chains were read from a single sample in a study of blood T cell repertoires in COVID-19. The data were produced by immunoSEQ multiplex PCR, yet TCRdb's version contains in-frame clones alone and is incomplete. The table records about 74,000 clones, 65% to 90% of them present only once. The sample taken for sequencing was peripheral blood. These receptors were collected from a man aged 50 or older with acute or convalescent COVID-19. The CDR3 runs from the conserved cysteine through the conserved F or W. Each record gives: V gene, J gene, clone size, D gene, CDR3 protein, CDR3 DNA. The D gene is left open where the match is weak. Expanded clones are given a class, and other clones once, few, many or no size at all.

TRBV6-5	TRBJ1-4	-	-	CASRPGTPTNEKLFF	TGTGCCAGCAGGCCCGGGACACCAACTAATGAAAAACTGTTTTTT
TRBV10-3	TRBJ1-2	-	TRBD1	CAISESLRTGVVGYTF	TGTGCCATCAGTGAGTCCCTGCGGACAGGGGTGGTTGGCTACACCTTC
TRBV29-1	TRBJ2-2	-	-	CSVSPQGANTGELFF	TGCAGCGTCTCGCCCCAGGGTGCGAACACCGGGGAGCTGTTTTTT
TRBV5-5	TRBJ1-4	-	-	CASSPQGRDNEKLFF	TGTGCCAGCAGCCCGCAGGGGCGAGATAATGAAAAACTGTTTTTT
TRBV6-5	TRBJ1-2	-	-	CASKKGQTNYGYTF	TGTGCCAGCAAAAAGGGGCAGACTAACTATGGCTACACCTTC
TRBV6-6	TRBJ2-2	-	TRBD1	CASSRGQGGTGELFF	TGTGCCAGCAGTCGTGGACAGGGGGGGACCGGGGAGCTGTTTTTT
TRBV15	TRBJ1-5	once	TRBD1	CATSIDMGTGGQPQHF	TGTGCCACCAGCATCGACATGGGGACAGGGGGCCAGCCCCAGCATTTT
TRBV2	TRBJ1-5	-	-	CASSEELFNQPQHF	TGTGCCAGCTCAGAGGAACTCTTCAATCAGCCCCAGCATTTT
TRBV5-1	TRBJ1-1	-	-	CASSLWGGEDTEAFF	TGCGCCAGCAGCTTGTGGGGGGGGGAAGACACTGAAGCTTTCTTT
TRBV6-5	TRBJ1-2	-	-	CASIKSWGVGLGYTF	TGTGCCAGCATTAAATCCTGGGGGGTCGGGCTTGGCTACACCTTC
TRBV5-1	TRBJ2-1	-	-	CASSLAGGGHEQFF	TGCGCCAGCAGCTTGGCCGGCGGGGGCCATGAGCAGTTCTTC
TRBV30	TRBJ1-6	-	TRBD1	CAWSVTGDLSPLHF	TGTGCCTGGAGTGTGACAGGGGACCTTTCACCCCTCCACTTT
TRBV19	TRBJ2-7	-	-	CASSASQGWEQYF	TGTGCCAGTAGTGCTTCACAGGGTTGGGAGCAGTACTTC
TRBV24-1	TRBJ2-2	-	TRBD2	CATSDSGLAGGQDTGELFF	TGTGCCACCAGTGATTCTGGACTAGCGGGGGGGCAGGACACCGGGGAGCTGTTTTTT
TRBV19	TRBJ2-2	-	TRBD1	CASSIRGQAGELFF	TGTGCCAGTAGTATCAGGGGGCAGGCCGGGGAGCTGTTTTTT
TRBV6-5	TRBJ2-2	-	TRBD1	CASSPGQANTGELFF	TGTGCCAGCAGCCCGGGACAGGCGAACACCGGGGAGCTGTTTTTT
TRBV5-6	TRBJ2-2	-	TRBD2	CATGLAGALNTGELFF	TGTGCCACAGGACTAGCGGGGGCTCTCAACACCGGGGAGCTGTTTTTT
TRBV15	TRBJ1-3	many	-	CATSNVPVTGNTIYF	TGTGCCACCAGCAACGTTCCGGTGACTGGAAACACCATATATTTT
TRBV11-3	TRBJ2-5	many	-	CASSLNGHAETQYF	TGTGCCAGCAGCTTAAATGGACATGCGGAGACCCAGTACTTC
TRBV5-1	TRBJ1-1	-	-	CARSPPGGSEAFF	TGCGCCCGCAGCCCTCCCGGCGGATCTGAAGCTTTCTTT
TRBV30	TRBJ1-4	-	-	CAWSGGARGEKLFF	TGTGCCTGGAGTGGAGGTGCCAGGGGTGAAAAACTGTTTTTT
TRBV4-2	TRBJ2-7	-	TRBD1	CASSQDPRGTYEQYF	TGTGCCAGCAGCCAAGACCCCAGGGGGACCTACGAGCAGTACTTC
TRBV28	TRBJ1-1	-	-	CASRFLQGYTEAFF	TGTGCCAGTCGGTTCCTCCAGGGCTACACTGAAGCTTTCTTT
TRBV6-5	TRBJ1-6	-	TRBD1	CASSYSLQGANSPLHF	TGTGCCAGCAGTTACTCGTTGCAGGGGGCCAATTCACCCCTCCACTTT
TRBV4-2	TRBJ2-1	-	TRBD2	CASSQGTSGGGTYNEQFF	TGTGCCAGCAGCCAAGGGACTAGCGGGGGGGGAACCTACAATGAGCAGTTCTTC
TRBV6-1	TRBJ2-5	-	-	CASSEVAQAETQYF	TGTGCCAGCAGTGAAGTGGCCCAGGCAGAGACCCAGTACTTC
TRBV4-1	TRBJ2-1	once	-	CASSQDVGARLYNEQFF	TGCGCCAGCAGCCAAGATGTTGGGGCAAGGTTATACAATGAGCAGTTCTTC
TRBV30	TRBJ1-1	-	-	CAWSPTGFPDTEAFF	TGTGCCTGGAGTCCTACAGGGTTCCCGGACACTGAAGCTTTCTTT
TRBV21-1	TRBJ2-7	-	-	CASSNPSRYEQYF	TGTGCCAGCAGCAACCCCTCTAGGTACGAGCAGTACTTC
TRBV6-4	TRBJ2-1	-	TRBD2	CASSDSTARGGNEQFF	TGTGCCAGCAGTGACTCGACGGCGCGGGGGGGGAATGAGCAGTTCTTC
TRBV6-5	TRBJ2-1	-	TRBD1	CASSSRGGQGYNEQFF	TGTGCCAGCAGTTCCCGTGGCGGACAGGGGTACAATGAGCAGTTCTTC
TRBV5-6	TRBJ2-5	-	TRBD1	CASSQVTGGETQYF	TGTGCCAGCAGCCAAGTAACAGGGGGAGAGACCCAGTACTTC
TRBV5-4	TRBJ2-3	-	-	CASSLESGESATDTQYF	TGTGCCAGCAGCTTGGAGTCAGGGGAGTCGGCCACAGATACGCAGTATTTT
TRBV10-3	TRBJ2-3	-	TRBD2	CAIAGTSGGAPTQYF	TGTGCCATCGCCGGGACTAGCGGGGGGGCCCCTACGCAGTATTTT
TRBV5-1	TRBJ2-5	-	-	CASSLAEIAETQYF	TGCGCCAGCAGCTTGGCCGAAATAGCGGAGACCCAGTACTTC
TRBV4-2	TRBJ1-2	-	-	CASSQELEDYGYTF	TGTGCCAGCAGCCAAGAGCTAGAAGACTATGGCTACACCTTC
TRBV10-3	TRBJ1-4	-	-	CAISREANEKLFF	TGTGCCATCTCCCGGGAAGCTAATGAAAAACTGTTTTTT
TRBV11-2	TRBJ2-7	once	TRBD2	CASSGGTSGGPLYEQYF	TGTGCCAGCTCCGGAGGGACTAGCGGGGGGCCGCTGTACGAGCAGTACTTC
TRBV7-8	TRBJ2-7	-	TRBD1	CASSLPRQGGKYYEQYF	TGTGCCAGCAGCTTACCCCGACAGGGTGGGAAGTACTACGAGCAGTACTTC
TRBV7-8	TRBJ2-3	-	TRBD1	CASSLAADREYGTDTQYF	TGTGCCAGCAGCTTAGCGGCGGACAGGGAATATGGCACAGATACGCAGTATTTT
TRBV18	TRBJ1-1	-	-	CASSPTAGGDTEAFF	TGTGCCAGCTCACCAACCGCGGGGGGGGACACTGAAGCTTTCTTT
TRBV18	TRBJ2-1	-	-	CASSRDREHNEQFF	TGTGCCAGCTCACGCGACAGAGAACACAATGAGCAGTTCTTC
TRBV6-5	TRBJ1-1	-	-	CASSYGRVGTEAFF	TGTGCCAGCAGTTACGGTCGGGTGGGCACTGAAGCTTTCTTT
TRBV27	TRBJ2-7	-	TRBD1	CASSFLGQGGYEQYF	TGTGCCAGCAGTTTCCTAGGACAGGGGGGCTACGAGCAGTACTTC
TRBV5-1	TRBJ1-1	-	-	CASSLTGNTEAFF	TGCGCCAGCAGCTTAACAGGGAACACTGAAGCTTTCTTT
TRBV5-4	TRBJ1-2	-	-	CASSTARGGNYGYTF	TGTGCCAGCAGCACGGCAAGGGGGGGAAACTATGGCTACACCTTC
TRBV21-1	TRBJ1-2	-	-	CASSRDGRNYGYTF	TGTGCCAGCAGCCGGGACGGGAGGAACTATGGCTACACCTTC
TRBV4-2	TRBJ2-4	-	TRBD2	CASSQEVSGGVLGNIQYF	TGTGCCAGCAGCCAAGAAGTTAGCGGGGGGGTCCTAGGAAACATTCAGTACTTC
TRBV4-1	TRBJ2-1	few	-	CASSQGEQGTYNEQFF	TGCGCCAGCAGCCAAGGGGAGCAAGGTACTTACAATGAGCAGTTCTTC
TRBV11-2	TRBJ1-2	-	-	CASSFGAYGYTF	TGTGCCAGCAGCTTCGGAGCCTATGGCTACACCTTC
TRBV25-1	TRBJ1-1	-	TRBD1	CASIGQGFSEAFF	TGTGCCAGCATAGGACAGGGGTTCTCTGAAGCTTTCTTT
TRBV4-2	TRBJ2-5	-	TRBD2	CASSDGGAPETQYF	TGTGCCAGCAGCGACGGGGGGGCCCCAGAGACCCAGTACTTC